This T cell receptor beta chain was documented in a study of blood T cell repertoires in COVID-19. Study background: PBMCs, B-cell-depleted T cells, or T cells provided the cDNA or gDNA that made up the material.

This CDR3 comprises 14 residues. Trimming took 8 bases from V and 4 from J; bases not matched to a gene: 6. Germline lookup yields CDR1 SNHLY and CDR2 FYNNEI. Only in-frame clones appear in the TCRdb table, and some are missing; sequencing was by immunoSEQ multiplex PCR. The table records about 170,000 clones, 86% of them present only once. The chain recombines TRBV2 with TRBJ1-5; 9 nucleotides match TRBD1. This receptor was identified in a woman aged 55 to 70 with COVID-19, enrolled during active disease. The sample consisted of peripheral blood. For the CDR3, the DNA is TGTGCCAGCGACGACAGGGGGAGAAATCAGCCCCAGCATTTT. This codes for CASDDRGRNQPQHF.